Listed here are 27 T cell receptor beta chains from one sample, sequenced in a study of human T cells and chemical hapten exposure. In TCRdb, the RACE reads were re-called with MiXCR into one record per CDR3 protein. The table has around 300,000 distinct CDR3 sequences, around 7.7% seen once; the top ten hold more than 1%. Time point: pre-sensitization, week 0. Treatment indicated: therapeutic diphenylcyclopropenone sensitization with weekly scalp DPC. The sequencing used whole blood, collected in connection with sensitization to the hapten diphenylcyclopropenone (DPC). These receptors originate from a man aged 18 to 30 with alopecia areata. Some clones in this sample may be carry-over from other donors' samples.

At least ten counts were recorded for this clonotype. This chain connects TRBV27 to TRBJ2-7, with a tentative D call TRBD2 (5 bases). The ends were cut back, 5 bases at V and 6 bases at J, with 17 bases in the middle. This CDR3 region has 14 residues. Germline V CDR1 and CDR2: MNHEY, SMNVEV (reference sequence). The CDR3 reads CASSPLGTAAEQYF. The CDR3 DNA reads as TGTGCCAGCAGTCCCCTCGGCACAGCGGCCGAGCAGTACTTC.

The chain combines TRBV4-1 with TRBJ2-5; no clear D. There are 15 residues in the CDR3. Trimming left V 3 bases short and J 3 bases short, with 14 bases between. Per germline, CDR1 MGHRA and CDR2 YSYEKL. The DNA of the CDR3 is TGCGCCAGCAGCCATCCCGACGCTTTAAAAGAGACCCAGTACTTC. Protein product: CASSHPDALKETQYF.

The CDR3 here is CATSETGVANEKLFF. As DNA, the CDR3 is TGTGCCACCAGTGAAACAGGGGTGGCTAATGAAAAACTGTTTTTT. The gene calls are TRBV24-1 and TRBJ1-4; 7 bases align to TRBD1. Germline V lookup: CDR1 KGHDR, CDR2 SFDVKD. The junction had 4 bases not matched to a gene; V was cut back by 4 bases and J by 3 bases. The CDR3 runs 15 residues.

Only a few counts were recorded for this clonotype. This rearrangement joins TRBV10-3 to TRBJ2-7; D is undetermined. Between the trimmed V and J ends, which lost 6 bases and 7 bases, there was a span of 7 bases. The CDR3 totals 10 residues. Germline-derived CDR1 and CDR2 are ENHRY and SYGVKD. CDR3 DNA sequence: TGTGCCATCAGGAACGGGGAGCAGTACTTC. Amino acid sequence: CAIRNGEQYF.

The CDR3, as DNA: TGTGCCAGCAGCTTAAGCACGACTGGGAACACTGAAGCTTTCTTT. Its translation: CASSLSTTGNTEAFF. The chain has TRBV7-3 and TRBJ1-1; D gene unclear. CDR3 length equals 15 residues. Germline V lookup: CDR1 SGHTA, CDR2 FQGTGA. V lost 1 base and J 1 base, leaving 10 bases between the germline ends.

There are a few counts of this clonotype. The gene calls are TRBV4-3 and TRBJ2-2; maybe TRBD1 (6 bases). Trimming left V 4 bases short and J 1 base short, with 13 bases between. The germline V gene encodes CDR1 LGHNA and CDR2 YSLEER. The CDR3 spans 16 residues. In DNA form, the CDR3 reads TGCGCCAGCAGCCCGCGACAGGTTTTGAACACCGGGGAGCTGTTTTTT. Protein: CASSPRQVLNTGELFF.

The CDR3 nucleotides are TGCGCCAGCAGGCCCAGGGACAGGATGTATGAAAAACTGTTTTTT. Translated: CASRPRDRMYEKLFF. The rearrangement joins TRBV4-1 to TRBJ1-4, with 8 nucleotides matching TRBD1. Germline values: CDR1 MGHRA, CDR2 YSYEKL. V lost 6 bases to trimming and J lost 6 bases; unmatched junction nucleotides: 9. The CDR3 has 15 amino acids.

The J gene is TRBJ2-2, the V gene TRBV24-1, with 7 bases identical to TRBD1. Germline CDR1 is KGHDR and CDR2 is SFDVKD. Unmatched junction bases numbered 12, after V lost 3 bases and J lost 3 bases. This CDR3 region has 18 residues. The chain's CDR3 is CATSDTAGGRWDTGELFF. CDR3 bases: TGTGCCACCAGTGATACAGCAGGGGGACGCTGGGACACCGGGGAGCTGTTTTTT.

In regard to this clonotype: Mismatch with germline at one junction end may stem from a read error. CDR3: CAISKSDRSGELFF. The CDR3 nucleotides read TGTGCCATCAGTAAGTCGGACAGATCTGGGGAGCTGTTTTTT. V usage is TRBV10-3 and J usage is TRBJ2-2, with D tentatively TRBD1 (6 bases). CDR1 is ENHRY, CDR2 SYGVKD, per germline. The CDR3 is 14 amino acids.

The V and J genes are TRBV11-2 and TRBJ1-4, with 8 bases identical to TRBD1. This CDR3 is built from 16 residues. The ends lost 5 bases at V and 6 bases at J; junction bases unmatched: 11. Germline V gene lookup returns CDR1 SGHAT and CDR2 FQNNGV. The CDR3 sequence: CASSPYFGQGHEKLFF. The CDR3 region has the DNA TGTGCCAGCAGCCCCTACTTTGGACAGGGCCATGAAAAACTGTTTTTT.

The chain joins TRBV29-1 to TRBJ2-3; D not certain. The CDR3 spans 13 residues. Trimming took 5 bases from V and 2 from J, leaving 11 bases between them. Germline-derived CDR1 and CDR2 are SQVTM and ANQGSEA. The chain's CDR3 is CSVQEYFTDTQYF. The CDR3 DNA is TGCAGCGTTCAGGAATACTTCACAGATACGCAGTATTTT.

The V call is TRBV9, the J call TRBJ2-5; TRBD2 matches at 10 bases. Trimming took 2 bases from V and 2 from J; bases not matched to a gene: 3. CDR3 length: 15 residues. The germline V gene has CDR1 SGDLS and CDR2 YYNGEE. The chain's CDR3 is CASSVSGGLQETQYF. The CDR3 nucleotides read TGTGCCAGCAGCGTTAGCGGGGGGTTACAAGAGACCCAGTACTTC.

As for this clonotype: An end of the junction does not agree with germline; a read error may underlie this. J is TRBJ1-6 and V is TRBV28; no firm D call. This CDR3 comprises 12 residues. Germline CDR1 MDHEN, CDR2 SYDVKM. The DNA for the CDR3 is TGTGTCAGCAGCACACCCCCTTTAGCCCTCCACTTT. Its translation is CVSSTPPLALHF.

This clonotype appeared a few times. The chain uses TRBV5-1 and TRBJ1-1; 8 nucleotides agree with TRBD1. V was clipped by 4 bases and J by 1 base; unmatched bases: 9. Germline CDR1 SGHRS, CDR2 YFSETQ. The CDR3 has 16 amino acids. CDR3 DNA: TGCGCCAGCAGCAGCTTCCAGGGGGCGAGGAACACTGAAGCTTTCTTT. Translating gives CASSSFQGARNTEAFF.

This clonotype appeared a few times. The chain recombines TRBV20-1 with TRBJ2-1; possible D gene TRBD1, 5 bases. V lost 7 bases and J 6 bases, leaving 13 bases between the germline ends. CDR3 length: 12 amino acids. Germline CDR1 is DFQATT and CDR2 is SNEGSKA (reference sequence). CDR3 coding DNA: TGCAGTGAGGGGTATGCTCCCAATGAGCAGTTCTTC. Translation: CSEGYAPNEQFF.

A few counts support this clonotype. J is TRBJ2-2 and V is TRBV6-2 or TRBV6-3, with 7 positions matching TRBD1. This CDR3 comprises 14 residues. The trim removed 5 bases at V and 6 bases at J, leaving 6 bases unmatched. From germline, CDR1 is MNHEY and CDR2 SVGEGT. The CDR3 region is CASSVDQGAGELFF. DNA of the CDR3: TGTGCCAGCAGTGTAGACCAGGGGGCCGGGGAGCTGTTTTTT.

This chain uses TRBV4-1 with TRBJ1-5, with 8 bases fitting TRBD1. The germline gives CDR1 MGHRA, CDR2 YSYEKL. Trimming at V came to 4 bases and at J to 0 bases, leaving 5 bases not matched to a gene. The CDR3 length is 16 residues. The CDR3 bases are TGCGCCAGCAGCCCCCCAGGGGGCCCTAGCAATCAGCCCCAGCATTTT. It is translated as CASSPPGGPSNQPQHF.

This clonotype appeared a few times. The rearrangement joins TRBV6-2 or TRBV6-3 to TRBJ2-3, with D tentatively TRBD2 (5 bases). Germline lookup yields CDR1 MNHEY and CDR2 SVGEGT. V was shortened by 5 bases and J by 6 bases, with 15 bases between the two germline ends. The CDR3 loop spans 14 amino acids. CDR3 coding DNA: TGTGCCAGCAGTACGGACTCACGAGGGGATACGCAGTATTTT. Residues: CASSTDSRGDTQYF.

This clonotype occurred many times. This chain connects TRBV29-1 to TRBJ1-4; D may be TRBD1 (5 bases). V gave up 7 bases and J gave up 10 bases, with 22 bases separating them. Germline-derived CDR1 and CDR2 are SQVTM and ANQGSEA. The CDR3 contains 14 residues. As DNA, the CDR3 is TGCAGCGCCGACTTGGGGATTCAGGGAGGAAAACTGTTTTTT. It codes for CSADLGIQGGKLFF.

This clonotype occurred many times. The V gene is TRBV6-5, the J gene TRBJ2-5; the match to TRBD1 covers 9 bases. With V trimmed by 10 bases and J by 0 bases, 3 bases remained unmatched. CDR3 length equals 13 residues. Germline V gene lookup returns CDR1 MNHEY and CDR2 SVGAGI. CDR3: CATGQGYQETQYF. The CDR3 bases are TGTGCCACCGGACAGGGGTACCAAGAGACCCAGTACTTC.

This chain joins TRBV28 and TRBJ1-2; D is unclear. V was shortened by 3 bases and J by 3 bases, with 14 bases between the two germline ends. Germline assignment: CDR1 MDHEN and CDR2 SYDVKM. The CDR3 extends over 15 amino acids. The CDR3 coding sequence is TGTGCCAGCAGTTTTCTGTCCAAGAGTGACTATGGCTACACCTTC. Translating it yields CASSFLSKSDYGYTF.

CDR3 loop: CASSYGRATLHF. CDR3 DNA sequence: TGTGCCAGCAGTTACGGGAGGGCTACCCTCCACTTT. The V call is TRBV6-5, the J call TRBJ1-6; D gene ambiguous. V lost 2 bases, J lost 14 bases, and 10 bases lay in between. The CDR3 runs 12 residues. Germline V gene lookup returns CDR1 MNHEY and CDR2 SVGAGI.

J is TRBJ1-5 and V is TRBV19; a weak D match, TRBD1 (6 bases). Germline assignment: CDR1 LNHDA and CDR2 SQIVND (reference sequence). V was clipped by 1 base and J by 3 bases, with 10 bases between them. CDR3 size: 15 residues. CDR3 in DNA: TGTGCCAGTAGTATAGCCTGGACAGCCAATCAGCCCCAGCATTTT. This translates into CASSIAWTANQPQHF.

This clonotype was observed at least ten times. The genes are TRBV7-9 and TRBJ1-4; D is unclear. This CDR3 comprises 15 residues. Germline V lookup: CDR1 SEHNR, CDR2 FQNEAQ (reference sequence). Trimming shortened V by 5 bases and J by 5 bases, and 15 bases separated the two germline ends. CDR3 in amino acids: CASSGKTTDNEKLFF. The DNA of the CDR3 is TGTGCCAGCAGCGGCAAGACCACGGACAATGAAAAACTGTTTTTT.

In this sample, this clonotype turned up many times. The V gene is TRBV6-5, the J gene TRBJ1-1; no clear D. V was pared by 0 bases and J by 5 bases, with 13 bases between. Germline V gene lookup returns CDR1 MNHEY and CDR2 SVGAGI. CDR3 length: 15 amino acids. The CDR3 spells CASSYSDGGGTEAFF. Written as DNA, the CDR3 is TGTGCCAGCAGTTACTCGGATGGTGGAGGGACTGAAGCTTTCTTT.

The rearrangement links TRBV6-6 to TRBJ2-1; 7 nucleotides agree with TRBD1. V dropped 7 bases and J dropped 5; count of bases not matched to a gene: 2. Germline V lookup: CDR1 MNHNY, CDR2 SVGAGI (reference sequence). The CDR3 is 12 amino acids. CDR3 bases: TGTGCCAGCAATGACAGGGACAATGAGCAGTTCTTC. Its protein is CASNDRDNEQFF.

This clonotype appeared a few times. This sequence joins TRBV12-3 or TRBV12-4 and TRBJ2-2; D tentatively fits TRBD1 or TRBD2 (5 bases each). V dropped 6 bases and J dropped 9 bases, with 20 bases sitting between them. CDR3 length equals 15 residues. CDR3 in amino acids: CASSKGRGLGRELFF. The CDR3 bases are TGTGCCAGCAGCAAGGGACGGGGCCTAGGAAGGGAGCTGTTTTTT.